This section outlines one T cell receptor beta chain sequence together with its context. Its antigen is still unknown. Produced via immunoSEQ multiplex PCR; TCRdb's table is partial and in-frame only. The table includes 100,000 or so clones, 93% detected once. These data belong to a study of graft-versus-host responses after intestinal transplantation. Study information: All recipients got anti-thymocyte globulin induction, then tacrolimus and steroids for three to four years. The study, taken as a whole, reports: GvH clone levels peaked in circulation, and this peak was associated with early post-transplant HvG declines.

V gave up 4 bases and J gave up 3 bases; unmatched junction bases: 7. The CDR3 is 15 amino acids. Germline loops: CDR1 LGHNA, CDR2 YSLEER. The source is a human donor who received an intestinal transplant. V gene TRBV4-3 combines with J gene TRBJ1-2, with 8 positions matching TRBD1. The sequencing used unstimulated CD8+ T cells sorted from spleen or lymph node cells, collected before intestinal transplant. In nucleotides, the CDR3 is TGCGCCAGCAGCCCCCAGGGGGCGCGTCACTATGGCTACACCTTC. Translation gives CASSPQGARHYGYTF.